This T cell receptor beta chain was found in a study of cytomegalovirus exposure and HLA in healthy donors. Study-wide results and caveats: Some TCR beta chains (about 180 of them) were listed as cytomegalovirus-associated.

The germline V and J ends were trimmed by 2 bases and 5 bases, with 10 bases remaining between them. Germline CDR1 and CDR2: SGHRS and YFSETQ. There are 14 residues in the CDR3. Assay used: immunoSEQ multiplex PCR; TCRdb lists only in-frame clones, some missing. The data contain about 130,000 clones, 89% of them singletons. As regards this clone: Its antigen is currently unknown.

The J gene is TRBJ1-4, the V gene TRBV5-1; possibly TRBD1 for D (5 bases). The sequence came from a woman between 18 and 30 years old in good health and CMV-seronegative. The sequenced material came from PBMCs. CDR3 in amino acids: CASSFRGLNEKLFF. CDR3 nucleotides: TGCGCCAGCAGCTTTAGGGGATTAAATGAAAAACTGTTTTTT.